This T cell receptor beta chain was sequenced in a study of T cell responses to AZD1222 COVID-19 vaccine. Study information: Combined were second doses at about 4 or about 12 weeks.

The V and J ends lost 0 bases and 1 base respectively, with 19 bases between them. Germline CDR1 is GTSNPN and CDR2 is SVGIG (reference sequence). The CDR3 spans 18 residues. Some clones are missing from TCRdb's copy, which holds only in-frame ones; the method was immunoSEQ multiplex PCR. The sample lists tens of thousands of clones, 60% to 80% occurring once. This receptor was identified in an adult in good health. Sequenced here: peripheral blood, sampled on day 0 of AZD1222 vaccination. The V gene is TRBV30, the J gene TRBJ1-3, with D possibly TRBD1 on 6 matching bases. The chain's CDR3 is CAWSVQGRGSTSGNTIYF. DNA for the CDR3: TGTGCCTGGAGTGTACAAGGCAGGGGATCAACTTCTGGAAACACCATATATTTT.